This passage covers 15 T cell receptor beta chains from one sample sequenced in a study of control samples from healthy donors and cancer patients. Libraries were prepared by immunoSEQ multiplex PCR; TCRdb keeps only in-frame clonotypes and omits some of them. There are some 140,000 clones in the sample; less than 90% occur only once, and roughly 8.7% lies in the top ten. The sample comprised blood. These receptors all stem from a woman younger than 45 in good health.

The V call is TRBV7-6, the J call TRBJ2-3; no reliable D call. The germline gives CDR1 SGHVS, CDR2 FNYEAQ. The CDR3 is made up of 12 amino acids. V gave up 5 bases and J gave up 0 bases, with 3 bases separating them. The CDR3 sequence is CASSPSTDTQYF. CDR3 coding DNA: TGTGCCAGCAGCCCCAGCACAGATACGCAGTATTTT.

The chain recombines TRBV3-1 (or the pseudogene TRBV3-2) with TRBJ1-4, with a possible D match to TRBD1 (5 bases). Trimming shortened V by 1 base and J by 10 bases, and 13 bases separated the two germline ends. CDR1 LGHDT and CDR2 YNNKEL come from the germline V gene (reference sequence). CDR3 length: 14 amino acids. DNA for the CDR3: TGTGCCAGCAGCCAAGGGAGGGACGGCGGAAAACTGTTTTTT. As protein: CASSQGRDGGKLFF.

The chain combines TRBV30 with TRBJ1-6; 12 bases are shared with TRBD1. Per the germline V gene, CDR1 is GTSNPN and CDR2 is SVGIG (reference sequence). The trim removed 3 bases at V and 9 bases at J, leaving 3 bases unmatched. The CDR3 is made up of 14 amino acids. This CDR3 is CAWSRDRGLSPLHF. In DNA form, the CDR3 reads TGTGCCTGGAGCCGGGACAGGGGGCTTTCACCCCTCCACTTT.

The CDR3 sequence is CASSPWTSGFQETQYF. Written as DNA, the CDR3 is TGTGCCAGCAGCCCATGGACTAGCGGTTTCCAAGAGACCCAGTACTTC. The rearrangement uses TRBV9 and TRBJ2-5; 10 nucleotides line up with TRBD2. The CDR3 length is 16 residues. The germline V gene has CDR1 SGDLS and CDR2 YYNGEE. Trimming at V came to 4 bases and at J to 1 base, leaving 7 bases not matched to a gene.

This chain joins TRBV10-3 and TRBJ1-5; TRBD1 might be the D (6 bases). Trimming removed 10 bases at V and 4 bases at J, with 17 bases between. Germline V gene sequence: CDR1 ENHRY, CDR2 SYGVKD. This CDR3 is built from 14 residues. The CDR3 DNA sequence: TGTGCCACGAGGGGGACGGAACTGAATCAGCCCCAGCATTTT. Residues: CATRGTELNQPQHF.

This clone turned up a few times. This chain joins TRBV5-5 and TRBJ2-1; TRBD1 might be the D (6 bases). Per germline, CDR1 SGHKS and CDR2 YYEKEE (reference sequence). The ends were cut back, 4 bases at V and 6 bases at J, with 14 bases in the middle. The CDR3 length is 14 residues. CDR3 protein: CASSGGGSGNEQFF. The CDR3 DNA reads TGTGCCAGCAGCGGGGGCGGGTCGGGCAATGAGCAGTTCTTC.

The rearrangement links TRBV19 to TRBJ1-2; D possibly corresponds to TRBD1 (6 bases). Trimming removed 6 bases at V and 0 bases at J, with 17 bases between. Germline CDR1 LNHDA, CDR2 SQIVND (reference sequence). CDR3 length: 16 amino acids. The CDR3: CASSTSRGLPNYGYTF. The CDR3 bases are TGTGCCAGTAGCACAAGCAGGGGCCTCCCTAACTATGGCTACACCTTC.

V and J are TRBV29-1 and TRBJ2-2; the D gene is possibly TRBD1 (6 bases). CDR1 is SQVTM and CDR2 is ANQGSEA in the germline V gene. The CDR3 loop spans 14 amino acids. The V end lost 5 bases, the J end lost 2 bases, and 12 bases lay between the germline ends. CDR3 region: CSVPGQINTGELFF. The CDR3 bases are TGCAGCGTTCCTGGACAGATAAACACCGGGGAGCTGTTTTTT.

The CDR3 loop is CASSHLGATNTEAFF. In DNA form, the CDR3 reads TGTGCCAGCAGCCATCTAGGGGCCACGAACACTGAAGCTTTCTTT. The chain has TRBV4-2 and TRBJ1-1; perhaps TRBD1 as D (5 bases). Germline loops: CDR1 LGHNA, CDR2 YNFKEQ. This CDR3 spans 15 amino acids. Trimming shortened V by 3 bases and J by 1 base, and 12 bases separated the two germline ends.

The chain couples TRBV5-1 to TRBJ2-3, with 8 bases fitting TRBD2. CDR3 length: 16 residues. The junction had 5 bases not matched to a gene; V was cut back by 0 bases and J by 2 bases. In germline, CDR1 is SGHRS, CDR2 YFSETQ. The chain's CDR3 is CASSLALAGATDTQYF. CDR3 sequence (DNA): TGCGCCAGCAGCTTGGCGCTAGCGGGCGCCACAGATACGCAGTATTTT.

The rearrangement links TRBV28 to TRBJ1-2, with 8 bases identical to TRBD1. With 6 bases clipped from V and 4 bases from J, the junction kept 7 bases outside the gene matches. The CDR3 totals 14 residues. The V gene's germline CDR1 is MDHEN and CDR2 SYDVKM. The CDR3 DNA is TGTGCCAGCAGGGCCACAGGGGGAGGCTATGGCTACACCTTC. Residues: CASRATGGGYGYTF.

This clone was detected a few times. The chain employs TRBV5-1 and TRBJ2-5; the D is unclear. Trimming cost V 3 bases and J 5 bases, with 14 bases left between them. The CDR3 covers 14 residues. The germline gives CDR1 SGHRS, CDR2 YFSETQ. In DNA form, the CDR3 reads TGCGCCAGCAGCTCCGGCATGACTGTGGAGACCCAGTACTTC. Its protein is CASSSGMTVETQYF.

The J gene is TRBJ1-2, the V gene TRBV6-5; 9 bases align to TRBD1. CDR3 length: 14 residues. In germline, CDR1 is MNHEY, CDR2 SVGAGI. The V gene end was trimmed by 7 bases and the J gene end by 6 bases; junction bases not matched to a gene: 9. The CDR3 coding sequence is TGTGCCAGCACTACAGGGGGCGCATTTAATGGCTACACCTTC. This gives the protein CASTTGGAFNGYTF.

The chain combines TRBV5-4 with TRBJ2-3; 7 nucleotides line up with TRBD2. Trimming took 0 bases from V and 6 from J; bases not matched to a gene: 4. Looked up from germline, CDR1 is SGHNT and CDR2 is YYREEE (reference sequence). This CDR3 has 14 amino acids. The CDR3 region has the DNA TGTGCCAGCAGCTTGGGACTAGCAGCGGATACGCAGTATTTT. The encoded protein is CASSLGLAADTQYF.

This chain links TRBV29-1 with TRBJ2-7; D possibly matches TRBD1 or TRBD2 (5 bases each). The V gene's germline CDR1 is SQVTM and CDR2 ANQGSEA. The CDR3 extends over 14 amino acids. Trimming stripped 4 bases from V and 2 bases from J, with 15 bases between. The DNA for the CDR3 is TGCAGCGTTGCCTCTACCTGGGGGACCTACGAGCAGTACTTC. Its protein is CSVASTWGTYEQYF.